The clone carrying this TCR beta chain was seen only once. The entry originates in a study of blood T cell repertoires in COVID-19. Study background: The United States, Italy and Spain were the sources of the acute and convalescent COVID-19 samples. From T cells, B-cell-depleted T cells, or PBMCs came the material, which was cDNA or gDNA.

Study processing details: Using reference gene primer amplification, nucleated cell counts were estimated. The assay was immunoSEQ multiplex PCR, and TCRdb's table has in-frame clones only and misses some. That table supplies the V and J calls and clone size; D and trimming were determined from the DNA. The top ten hold roughly 2.9% of the sample, which has about 70,000 clones, roughly 85% seen once. The junction had 11 bases not matched to a gene; V was cut back by 4 bases and J by 3 bases. From germline, CDR1 is SGHDN and CDR2 FVKESK. The CDR3 runs 16 residues. The clonotype originates from a man at least 80 years old with acute or convalescent COVID-19. The sample comprised peripheral blood. J is TRBJ2-7 and V is TRBV14, with TRBD1 matching 8 bases. CDR3 sequence reads: CASSPPGQGPGYEQYF. CDR3 DNA: TGTGCCAGCAGCCCTCCTGGACAGGGTCCAGGCTACGAGCAGTACTTC.